One sample yielded the 8 T cell receptor beta chains listed below, sequenced in a study of blood T cell repertoires in COVID-19. The table came from immunoSEQ multiplex PCR; TCRdb's copy has only in-frame clones and leaves some out. This table has some 200,000 clones, roughly four fifths appearing once. Sequencing input: PBMCs or T cells enriched from blood (not recorded which). The receptors originated from a man aged 40-49 years who had recovered from COVID-19.

The gene calls are TRBV15 and TRBJ1-4, with D uncertain. The germline CDR1 and CDR2 sequences are LNHNV and YYDKDF (reference sequence). The CDR3 has 13 amino acids. V lost 1 base and J lost 7, with 7 bases in between. The chain's CDR3 is CATSRVLIEKLFF. For the CDR3, the DNA is TGTGCCACCAGCAGAGTCTTAATTGAAAAACTGTTTTTT.

The chain's CDR3 is CASSYSKDFGSQYF. The CDR3 nucleotides are TGTGCCAGCAGTTACTCGAAGGACTTCGGGTCCCAGTACTTC. The chain combines TRBV6-2 or TRBV6-3 with TRBJ2-5; tentatively, D is TRBD2 (5 bases). V was shortened by 0 bases and J by 9 bases, with 14 bases between the two germline ends. Germline V gene lookup returns CDR1 MNHEY and CDR2 SVGEGT. This CDR3 comprises 14 residues.

CDR3: CASSLVAGVSGYTF. CDR3 nucleotides: TGTGCCAGCAGCTTAGTGGCGGGGGTTAGTGGCTACACCTTC. The V call is TRBV7-6, the J call TRBJ1-2; D is possibly TRBD1 (5 bases). V lost 1 base and J 7 bases, leaving 13 bases between the germline ends. The CDR3 length is 14 residues. Germline V lookup: CDR1 SGHVS, CDR2 FNYEAQ.

This clone was seen once. This chain links TRBV24-1 with TRBJ1-1; D perhaps matches TRBD1 (5 bases). Germline lookup yields CDR1 KGHDR and CDR2 SFDVKD. The CDR3 consists of 11 residues. V was pared by 9 bases and J by 5 bases, with 9 bases between. CDR3 sequence: CATSGGTEAFF. As DNA, the CDR3 is TGTGCCACCTCCGGGGGGACTGAAGCTTTCTTT.

J is TRBJ2-5 and V is TRBV5-4; 14 bases agree with TRBD2. Per the germline V gene, CDR1 is SGHNT and CDR2 is YYREEE (reference sequence). The CDR3 sequence is 16 residues long. Trimming removed 2 bases from V and 3 bases from J; junction bases left unmatched: 3. The chain's CDR3 is CASSFQGLAGEETQYF. The CDR3 DNA sequence: TGTGCCAGCAGCTTCCAGGGACTAGCGGGAGAAGAGACCCAGTACTTC.

In this sample, this clone turned up a few times. CDR3: CASSPGARNNYGYTF. DNA for the CDR3: TGTGCCAGCAGCCCAGGGGCACGGAACAACTATGGCTACACCTTC. V and J are TRBV28 and TRBJ1-2, with D perhaps matching TRBD1 (6 bases). Germline CDR1 MDHEN, CDR2 SYDVKM. The V end was cut by 6 bases, the J end by 2 bases, with 16 bases between. The CDR3 contains 15 residues.

This clone has a handful of counts. The rearrangement links TRBV19 to TRBJ2-2; D is uncertain. The CDR3 runs 13 residues. The germline gives CDR1 LNHDA, CDR2 SQIVND (reference sequence). The V end lost 3 bases, the J end lost 3 bases, and 5 bases lay between the germline ends. The DNA for the CDR3 is TGTGCCAGTAGTATTCCCTACACCGGGGAGCTGTTTTTT. Translating gives CASSIPYTGELFF.

This chain joins TRBV29-1 and TRBJ1-2; D not resolved. With 7 bases removed from V and 0 bases from J, the gap between germline ends came to 18 bases. Per the germline V gene, CDR1 is SQVTM and CDR2 is ANQGSEA. The length of the CDR3 is 15 residues. CDR3 DNA sequence: TGCAGCGCAACCTTATACGCTACCGCTAACTATGGCTACACCTTC. This translates into CSATLYATANYGYTF.